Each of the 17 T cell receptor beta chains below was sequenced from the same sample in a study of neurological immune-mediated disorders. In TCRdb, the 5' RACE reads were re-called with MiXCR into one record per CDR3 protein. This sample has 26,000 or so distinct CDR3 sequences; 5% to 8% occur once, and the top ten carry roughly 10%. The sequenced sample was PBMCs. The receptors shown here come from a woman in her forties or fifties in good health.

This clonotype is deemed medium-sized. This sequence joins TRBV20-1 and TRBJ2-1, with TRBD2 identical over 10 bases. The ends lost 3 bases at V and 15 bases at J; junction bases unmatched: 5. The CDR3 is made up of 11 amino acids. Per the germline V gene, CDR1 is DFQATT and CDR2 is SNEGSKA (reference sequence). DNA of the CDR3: TGCAGTGCTAGTCGAGCGGGGGGGCTGTTCTTC. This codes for CSASRAGGLFF.

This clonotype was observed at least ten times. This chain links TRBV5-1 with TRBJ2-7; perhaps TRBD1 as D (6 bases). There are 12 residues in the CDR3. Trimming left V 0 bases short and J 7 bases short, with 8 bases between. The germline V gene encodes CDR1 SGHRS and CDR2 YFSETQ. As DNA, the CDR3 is TGCGCCAGCAGCTTGGGGACAGCGGAGCAGTACTTC. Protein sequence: CASSLGTAEQYF.

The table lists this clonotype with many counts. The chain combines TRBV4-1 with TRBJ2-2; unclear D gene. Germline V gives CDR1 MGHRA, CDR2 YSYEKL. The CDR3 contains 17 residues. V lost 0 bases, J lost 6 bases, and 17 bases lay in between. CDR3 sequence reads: CASSQEGLSLGAGELFF. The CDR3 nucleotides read TGCGCCAGCAGCCAAGAAGGCCTCAGTTTGGGCGCCGGGGAGCTGTTTTTT.

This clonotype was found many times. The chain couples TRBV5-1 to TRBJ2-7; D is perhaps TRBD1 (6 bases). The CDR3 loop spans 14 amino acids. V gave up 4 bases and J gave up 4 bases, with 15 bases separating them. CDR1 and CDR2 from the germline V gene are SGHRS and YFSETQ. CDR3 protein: CASSPGSGEYEQYF. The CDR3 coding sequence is TGCGCCAGCAGCCCCGGGTCAGGGGAGTACGAGCAGTACTTC.

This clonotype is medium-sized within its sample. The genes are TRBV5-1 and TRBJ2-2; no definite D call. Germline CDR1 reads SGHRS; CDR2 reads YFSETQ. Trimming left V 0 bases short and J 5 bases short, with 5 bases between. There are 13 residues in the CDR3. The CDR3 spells CASSLDLTGELFF. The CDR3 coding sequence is TGCGCCAGCAGCTTGGATTTAACCGGGGAGCTGTTTTTT.

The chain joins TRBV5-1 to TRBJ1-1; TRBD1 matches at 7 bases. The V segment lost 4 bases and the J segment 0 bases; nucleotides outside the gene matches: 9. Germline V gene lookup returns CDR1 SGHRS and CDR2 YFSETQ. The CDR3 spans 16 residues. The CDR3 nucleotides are TGCGCCAGCAGCCCGGAGGGGGCCTGGGTGAACACTGAAGCTTTCTTT. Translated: CASSPEGAWVNTEAFF.

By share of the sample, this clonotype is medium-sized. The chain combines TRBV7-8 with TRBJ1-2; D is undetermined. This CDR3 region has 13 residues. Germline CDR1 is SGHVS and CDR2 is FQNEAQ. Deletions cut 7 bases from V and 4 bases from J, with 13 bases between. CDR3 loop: CASTQESAYGYTF. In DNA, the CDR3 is TGTGCCAGCACTCAGGAGAGCGCCTATGGCTACACCTTC.

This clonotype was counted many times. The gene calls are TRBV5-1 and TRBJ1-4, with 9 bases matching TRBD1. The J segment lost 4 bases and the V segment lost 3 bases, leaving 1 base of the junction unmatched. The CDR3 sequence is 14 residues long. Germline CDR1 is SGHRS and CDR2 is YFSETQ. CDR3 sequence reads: CASSWDRVNEKLFF. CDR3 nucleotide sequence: TGCGCCAGCAGCTGGGACAGGGTTAATGAAAAACTGTTTTTT.

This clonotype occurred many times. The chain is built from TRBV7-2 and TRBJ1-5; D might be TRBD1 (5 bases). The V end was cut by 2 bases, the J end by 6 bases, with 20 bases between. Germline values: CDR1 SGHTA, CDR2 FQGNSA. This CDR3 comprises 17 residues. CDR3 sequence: CASSLSSSRGWGQPQHF. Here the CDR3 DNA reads TGTGCCAGCAGCTTATCCTCTAGTAGGGGTTGGGGTCAGCCCCAGCATTTT.

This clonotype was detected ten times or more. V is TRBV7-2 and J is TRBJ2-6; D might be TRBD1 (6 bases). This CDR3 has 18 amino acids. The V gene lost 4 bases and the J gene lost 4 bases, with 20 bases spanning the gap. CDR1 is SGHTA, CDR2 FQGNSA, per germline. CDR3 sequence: CASSSIILLGAGANVLTF. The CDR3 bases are TGTGCCAGCAGCTCCATTATCCTGCTGGGGGCCGGGGCCAACGTCCTGACTTTC.

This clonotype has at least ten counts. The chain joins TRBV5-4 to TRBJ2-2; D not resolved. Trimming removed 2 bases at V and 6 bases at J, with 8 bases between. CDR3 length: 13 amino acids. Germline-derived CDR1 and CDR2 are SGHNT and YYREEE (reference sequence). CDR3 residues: CASSLSPPGELFF. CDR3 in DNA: TGTGCCAGCAGCTTAAGTCCCCCCGGGGAGCTGTTTTTT.

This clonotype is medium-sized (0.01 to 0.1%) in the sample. Here the CDR3 DNA reads TGCAGCGTTCGCGTGGGAAACACCATATATTTT. Amino acids: CSVRVGNTIYF. The chain couples TRBV29-1 to TRBJ1-3; unclear D gene. Per germline, CDR1 SQVTM and CDR2 ANQGSEA. V gave up 5 bases and J gave up 4 bases, with 6 bases separating them. The CDR3 loop spans 11 amino acids.

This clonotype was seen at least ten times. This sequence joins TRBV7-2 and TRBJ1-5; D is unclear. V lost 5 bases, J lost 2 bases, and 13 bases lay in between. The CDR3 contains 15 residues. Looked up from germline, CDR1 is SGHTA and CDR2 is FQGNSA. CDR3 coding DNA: TGTGCCAGCAGCCCTTTCTCCGGGGGCAATCAGCCCCAGCATTTT. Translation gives CASSPFSGGNQPQHF.

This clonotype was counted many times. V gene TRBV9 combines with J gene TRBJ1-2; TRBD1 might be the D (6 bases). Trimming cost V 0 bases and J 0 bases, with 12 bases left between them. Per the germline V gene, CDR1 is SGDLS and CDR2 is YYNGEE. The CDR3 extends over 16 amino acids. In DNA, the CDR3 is TGTGCCAGCAGCGTAGTAAGGGGGAAAGCTAACTATGGCTACACCTTC. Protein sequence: CASSVVRGKANYGYTF.

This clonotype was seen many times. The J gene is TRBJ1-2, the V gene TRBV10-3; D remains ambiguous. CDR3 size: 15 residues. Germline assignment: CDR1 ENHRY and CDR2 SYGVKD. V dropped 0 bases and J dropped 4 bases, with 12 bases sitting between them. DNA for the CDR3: TGTGCCATCAGTGAGTCGCGGTCCCCCCCCTATGGCTACACCTTC. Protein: CAISESRSPPYGYTF.

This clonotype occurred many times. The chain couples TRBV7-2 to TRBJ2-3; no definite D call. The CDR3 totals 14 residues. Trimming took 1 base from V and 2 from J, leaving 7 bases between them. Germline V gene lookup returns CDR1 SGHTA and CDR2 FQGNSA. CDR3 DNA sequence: TGTGCCAGCAGCTTAGGTAGATTCACAGATACGCAGTATTTT. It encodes CASSLGRFTDTQYF.

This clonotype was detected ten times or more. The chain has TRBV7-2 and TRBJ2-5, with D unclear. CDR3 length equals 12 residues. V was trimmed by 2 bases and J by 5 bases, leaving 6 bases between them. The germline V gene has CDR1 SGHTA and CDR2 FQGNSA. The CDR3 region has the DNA TGTGCCAGCAGCTTACTTCAGGAGACCCAGTACTTC. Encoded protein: CASSLLQETQYF.